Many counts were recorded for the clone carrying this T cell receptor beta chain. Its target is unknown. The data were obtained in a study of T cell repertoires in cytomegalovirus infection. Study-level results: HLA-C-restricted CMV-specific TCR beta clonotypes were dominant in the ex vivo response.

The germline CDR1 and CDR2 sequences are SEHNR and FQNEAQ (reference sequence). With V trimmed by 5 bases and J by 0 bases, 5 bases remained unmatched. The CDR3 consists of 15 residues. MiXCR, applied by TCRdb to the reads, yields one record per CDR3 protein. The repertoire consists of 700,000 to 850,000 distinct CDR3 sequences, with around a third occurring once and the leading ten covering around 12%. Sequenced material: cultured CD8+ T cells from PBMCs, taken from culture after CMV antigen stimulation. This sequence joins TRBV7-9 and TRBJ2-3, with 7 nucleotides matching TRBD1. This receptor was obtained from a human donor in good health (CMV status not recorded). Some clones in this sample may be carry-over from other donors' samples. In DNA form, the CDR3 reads TGTGCCAGCAGCACACAGGGGTTCAGCACAGATACGCAGTATTTT. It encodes CASSTQGFSTDTQYF.